The 29 T cell receptor beta chains reported below all come from one sample, sequenced in a study of T cells after yellow fever vaccination. Each CDR3 protein is one row after TCRdb ran MiXCR on the 5' RACE reads. This sample has around 350,000 distinct CDR3 sequences, with around a tenth found just once. Sequenced here: PBMCs, sampled on the day of the first yellow fever vaccination. The source of these receptors is a man aged 18 to 30 who received the YFV17D yellow fever vaccine.

This clonotype was detected a few times. This chain joins TRBV9 and TRBJ1-2; weak D call: TRBD1 (6 bases). This CDR3 has 12 residues. V was cut by 0 bases and J by 8 bases, with 8 bases left in between. Looked up from germline, CDR1 is SGDLS and CDR2 is YYNGEE. CDR3 coding DNA: TGTGCCAGCAGCGTAGACAGGGACGGCTACACCTTC. Its translation is CASSVDRDGYTF.

This clonotype was found a few times. The chain has TRBV20-1 and TRBJ2-3; D is perhaps TRBD1 (7 bases). Germline CDR1 and CDR2: DFQATT and SNEGSKA (reference sequence). The CDR3 has 14 residues. With 5 bases removed from V and 1 base from J, the gap between germline ends came to 13 bases. CDR3 nucleotide sequence: TGCAGTGCTTGCGGGACAGCCCGCACAGATACGCAGTATTTT. Translated, it gives CSACGTARTDTQYF.

There are a few counts of this clonotype. The rearrangement uses TRBV11-1 and TRBJ1-1; 7 positions match TRBD1. The germline V gene encodes CDR1 SGHAT and CDR2 FQDESV (reference sequence). J lost 8 bases, V lost 5 bases, and 14 bases had no gene match. This CDR3 comprises 15 residues. For the CDR3, the DNA is TGTGCCAGCAGCCACGTTTCCTTGGGACAGAGAGAAGCTTTCTTT. It yields the protein CASSHVSLGQREAFF.

This clonotype was recorded many times. The rearrangement uses TRBV27 and TRBJ2-1, with 11 bases that match TRBD2. The CDR3 has 16 residues. The germline gives CDR1 MNHEY, CDR2 SMNVEV (reference sequence). The V and J ends lost 5 bases and 3 bases, in that order; junction bases with no gene match: 6. The CDR3 nucleotides read TGTGCCAGCAGTGCCCTGACTAGCGGGGTCTACAATGAGCAGTTCTTC. It codes for CASSALTSGVYNEQFF.

In this sample, this clonotype turned up many times. The rearrangement joins TRBV7-2 to TRBJ1-6; D gene unclear. The CDR3 extends over 15 amino acids. The V and J ends lost 5 bases and 7 bases respectively, with 15 bases between them. Germline-derived CDR1 and CDR2 are SGHTA and FQGNSA. The CDR3, as DNA: TGTGCCAGCAGCCCCGTTGGACCGGGGAATTCACCCCTCCACTTT. Translated, it gives CASSPVGPGNSPLHF.

In this sample, this clonotype turned up once. This chain joins TRBV7-3 and TRBJ2-7, with a weak D call TRBD2 (6 bases). V was pared by 1 base and J by 5 bases, with 12 bases between. Germline assignment: CDR1 SGHTA and CDR2 FQGTGA. The CDR3 extends over 14 amino acids. CDR3 protein: CASSLMSGEDEQYF. CDR3 DNA: TGTGCCAGCAGCTTAATGTCGGGAGAAGACGAGCAGTACTTC.

The chain uses TRBV5-4 and TRBJ2-2, with D unclear. Germline V gives CDR1 SGHNT, CDR2 YYREEE (reference sequence). This CDR3 has 15 residues. Trimming removed 0 bases from V and 3 bases from J, with 9 bases in between. The CDR3 loop is CASSLGSAYTGELFF. Here the CDR3 DNA reads TGTGCCAGCAGCTTGGGGTCCGCGTACACCGGGGAGCTGTTTTTT.

This chain connects TRBV7-2 to TRBJ2-1; D is possibly TRBD2 (6 bases). CDR1 is SGHTA and CDR2 is FQGNSA in the germline V gene. The length of the CDR3 is 16 residues. V was pared by 5 bases and J by 7 bases, with 21 bases between. CDR3 coding DNA: TGTGCCAGCAGCCCCTGGACATCCCGGAGGGTGAATGAGCAGTTCTTC. Its translation is CASSPWTSRRVNEQFF.

In its sample, this clonotype was seen many times. The chain is built from TRBV10-1 and TRBJ2-2; D is tentatively TRBD1 or TRBD2 (6 bases each). Germline V gene lookup returns CDR1 WNHNN and CDR2 SYGVQD (reference sequence). The V end lost 8 bases, the J end lost 9 bases, and 10 bases lay between the germline ends. The CDR3 consists of 11 residues. CDR3 DNA sequence: TGCGCCAGCTTGGGGGGCAGGGAGCTGTTTTTT. The encoded protein is CASLGGRELFF.

At least ten counts were recorded for this clonotype. One junction end does not reproduce the germline sequence, and a read error may be involved. The rearrangement uses TRBV3-1 and TRBJ1-4; tentative D call: TRBD1 (5 bases). CDR1 and CDR2 from the germline V gene are LGHDT and YNNKEL (reference sequence). This CDR3 region has 15 residues. The CDR3 DNA follows: TGTGCCAGCAGTGATACCGGGACCACTACTGAAAAACTGTTTTTT. Protein product: CASSDTGTTTEKLFF.

This clonotype was counted between two and nine times. The chain couples TRBV20-1 to TRBJ2-7; 11 bases map to TRBD2. The length of the CDR3 is 13 residues. The V segment lost 6 bases and the J segment 3 bases; nucleotides outside the gene matches: 4. The germline CDR1 and CDR2 sequences are DFQATT and SNEGSKA (reference sequence). In nucleotides, the CDR3 is TGCAGTGCCAGGACTAGCGGGCGCTACGAGCAGTACTTC. It encodes CSARTSGRYEQYF.

This clonotype was found many times. The rearrangement uses TRBV3-1 and TRBJ2-2, with 7 bases identical to TRBD2. The CDR3 spans 13 residues. The germline gives CDR1 LGHDT, CDR2 YNNKEL (reference sequence). Losses at the gene ends were 3 bases for V and 5 bases for J; bases not matched to a gene: 0. This CDR3 reads CASSQRGTGELFF. In DNA form, the CDR3 reads TGTGCCAGCAGCCAGCGGGGGACCGGGGAGCTGTTTTTT.

This clonotype was counted many times. The chain carries TRBV6-6 and TRBJ2-5; tentatively, D is TRBD2 (5 bases). There are 12 residues in the CDR3. Per the germline V gene, CDR1 is MNHNY and CDR2 is SVGAGI (reference sequence). Deletions cut 8 bases from V and 2 bases from J, with 9 bases between. CDR3 sequence: CASCPGQETQYF. The CDR3 DNA follows: TGTGCCAGCTGTCCGGGACAAGAGACCCAGTACTTC.

This clonotype was counted a few times. The chain employs TRBV9 and TRBJ2-2; TRBD1 matches 12 bases. The CDR3 covers 16 residues. Unmatched junction bases numbered 9, after V lost 4 bases and J lost 8 bases. CDR1 is SGDLS and CDR2 is YYNGEE in the germline V gene. The CDR3 sequence is CASSSIPGQGAGELFF. The CDR3 DNA follows: TGTGCCAGCAGCTCCATTCCGGGACAGGGGGCGGGGGAGCTGTTTTTT.

This rearrangement joins TRBV29-1 to TRBJ2-3; no definite D call. Trimming left V 4 bases short and J 9 bases short, with 11 bases between. CDR1 is SQVTM and CDR2 is ANQGSEA in the germline V gene. CDR3 length: 11 residues. In nucleotides, the CDR3 is TGCAGCGTTGTAGTGGGATCAACGCAGTATTTT. Its translation: CSVVVGSTQYF.

This clonotype was picked up a small number of times. The genes are TRBV4-2 and TRBJ2-5; 14 nucleotides match TRBD2. V was clipped by 4 bases and J by 5 bases; unmatched bases: 6. The CDR3 covers 16 residues. Germline lookup yields CDR1 LGHNA and CDR2 YNFKEQ. Here the CDR3 DNA reads TGTGCCAGCAGCCTTCGACTAGCGGGGGGGTTGGAGACCCAGTACTTC. This encodes CASSLRLAGGLETQYF.

The chain has TRBV6-2 or TRBV6-3 and TRBJ1-2; 7 bases align to TRBD1. The CDR3 spans 14 residues. The ends lost 6 bases at V and 3 bases at J; junction bases unmatched: 7. From germline, CDR1 is MNHEY and CDR2 SVGEGT. The CDR3 loop reads CASSTTGNHYGYTF. CDR3 coding DNA: TGTGCCAGCAGCACGACAGGGAATCACTATGGCTACACCTTC.

The CDR3 sequence: CASSRAGYTF. The CDR3 DNA reads TGTGCCAGCAGTCGAGCCGGCTACACCTTC. The chain combines TRBV6-6 with TRBJ1-2; D uncertain. Trimming removed 5 bases from V and 8 bases from J, with 6 bases in between. CDR1 is MNHNY and CDR2 is SVGAGI in the germline V gene (reference sequence). CDR3 length: 10 amino acids.

This clonotype was counted ten times or more. For the CDR3, the DNA is TGTGCCACTACCCACTCCGGGACTAGCGCGCAGACCCAGTACTTC. Translated, it gives CATTHSGTSAQTQYF. The gene calls are TRBV12-3 or TRBV12-4 and TRBJ2-5; the match to TRBD2 covers 10 bases. The CDR3 has 15 residues. The V segment lost 10 bases and the J segment 6 bases; nucleotides outside the gene matches: 14.

This clonotype was observed a few times. The chain combines TRBV29-1 with TRBJ1-2, with D unresolved. CDR3 size: 13 residues. V shed 4 bases and J shed 2 bases, with 11 bases lying between them. The germline V gene has CDR1 SQVTM and CDR2 ANQGSEA. The CDR3, as DNA: TGCAGCGTTGGGATGATAGAGAACTATGGCTACACCTTC. Translated: CSVGMIENYGYTF.

The rearrangement uses TRBV5-1 and TRBJ2-1; D is unclear. The germline V gene has CDR1 SGHRS and CDR2 YFSETQ. V lost 3 bases to trimming and J lost 6 bases, with 10 bases between them. The length of the CDR3 is 13 residues. This CDR3 is CASSSLAPNEQFF. The DNA for the CDR3 is TGCGCCAGCAGCTCCCTTGCCCCCAATGAGCAGTTCTTC.

This clonotype was recorded at least ten times. V and J are TRBV2 and TRBJ2-7, with D possibly matching TRBD2 (6 bases). V was cut by 6 bases and J by 6 bases, with 15 bases left in between. Germline CDR1 reads SNHLY; CDR2 reads FYNNEI. The CDR3 is 13 amino acids. The CDR3 region is CASRGGHSGEQYF. CDR3 in DNA: TGTGCCAGCAGGGGAGGACACTCGGGCGAGCAGTACTTC.

This clonotype has just a few counts. The gene calls are TRBV29-1 and TRBJ2-6; D is unresolved. V dropped 3 bases and J dropped 0 bases, with 6 bases sitting between them. This CDR3 spans 14 amino acids. Germline V gene sequence: CDR1 SQVTM, CDR2 ANQGSEA. The CDR3 coding sequence is TGCAGCGTTGACCTGCTCTCTGGGGCCAACGTCCTGACTTTC. This translates into CSVDLLSGANVLTF. The full variable domain, rest sourced from reference TRBV29-1 and TRBJ2-6, is SAVISQKPSRDICQRGTSLTIQCQVDSQVTMMFWYRQQPGQSLTLIATANQGSEATYESGFVIDKFPISRPNLTFSTLTVSNMSPEDSSIYLCSVDLLSGANVLTFGAGSRLTVL.

The gene calls are TRBV5-1 and TRBJ2-5, with 12 bases matching TRBD1. Per germline, CDR1 SGHRS and CDR2 YFSETQ. V lost 0 bases and J lost 6; bases outside the gene matches: 3. The CDR3 covers 15 residues. The CDR3 coding sequence is TGCGCCAGCAGCTTGGGGTGGGACAGGGGGCAGACCCAGTACTTC. Residues: CASSLGWDRGQTQYF.

There are many counts of this clonotype. The chain combines TRBV20-1 with TRBJ2-1; 11 positions match TRBD2. The CDR3 is 17 amino acids. The V gene end was trimmed by 0 bases and the J gene end by 9 bases; junction bases not matched to a gene: 13. Germline values: CDR1 DFQATT, CDR2 SNEGSKA (reference sequence). The CDR3, as DNA: TGCAGTGCTAGAGATTATGAACTAGCGGGGGCCCCGTCTGAGCAGTTCTTC. Its translation is CSARDYELAGAPSEQFF.

This clonotype was detected only a few times. The chain is built from TRBV12-3 or TRBV12-4 and TRBJ2-5, with 11 bases that match TRBD1. The CDR3 runs 14 residues. Trimming at V came to 4 bases and at J to 9 bases, leaving 7 bases not matched to a gene. CDR3 nucleotide sequence: TGTGCCAGCAGTTGGACAGGGGGCTCGCGGGCCCAGTACTTC. Translating it yields CASSWTGGSRAQYF.

The genes are TRBV7-2 and TRBJ1-4, with a weak D call TRBD1 (5 bases). This CDR3 contains 13 residues. Germline V CDR1 and CDR2: SGHTA, FQGNSA. With 5 bases removed from V and 11 bases from J, the gap between germline ends came to 15 bases. CDR3 in amino acids: CASSPLGGGKLFF. The DNA for the CDR3 is TGTGCCAGCAGCCCGCTGGGGGGTGGGAAACTGTTTTTT.

The table lists this clonotype with a few counts. CDR3 nucleotides: TGCGCCAGCAGCCAAGATCTTACAGGGTTTCGGGAGGGCTACACCTTC. Translated: CASSQDLTGFREGYTF. The rearrangement links TRBV4-3 to TRBJ1-2; a possible D gene is TRBD1 (6 bases). Germline CDR1 and CDR2: LGHNA and YSLEER. The CDR3 is made up of 16 amino acids. Trimming removed 0 bases from V and 8 bases from J, with 19 bases in between.

This clonotype was seen a few times. The chain joins TRBV20-1 to TRBJ2-7; D not certain. CDR1 is DFQATT and CDR2 is SNEGSKA in the germline V gene (reference sequence). V was clipped by 3 bases and J by 3 bases, with 12 bases between them. CDR3 length: 13 amino acids. The CDR3 region is CSARPLPYYEQYV. The CDR3 region has the DNA TGCAGTGCTAGGCCCCTCCCGTACTACGAGCAGTACGTC.